The rows below give T cell receptor beta chains drawn from one sample of a study of T cell repertoires in cytomegalovirus infection. Each CDR3 protein is one row after TCRdb ran MiXCR on the reads. This table holds 100,000 to 150,000 distinct CDR3 sequences, 25% to 35% found once. What these receptors recognize is not known. Sequencing used CD8+ T cells from cultured PBMCs, obtained from culture after CMV antigen stimulation. The source of these receptors is a human donor in good health (CMV status not recorded). Some clones in this sample may be carry-over from other donors' samples. Both conserved end residues are part of each CDR3. A D gene is named only where the DNA matches it firmly. Only part of the rows carry a size: once, few, many, or a class if the clone is expanded.

NA TRBD1 TRBV6-2/TRBV6-3 CASSTTTGNYGYTF
few NA TRBV4-1 CASSQRDGSNQPQHF
few NA TRBV7-9 CASSFIFGGQETQYF
few NA TRBV6-2/TRBV6-3 CASSSPGQKMGNQPQHF
few NA TRBV7-9 CASSPFDGYTF
NA TRBD2 TRBV7-3 CASSLTSGGPLGNEQFF
many NA TRBV7-2 CASSLGSGNEQFF
NA NA TRBV25-1 CASSEFYGQTDTQYF
NA TRBD1 TRBV5-1 CASSLAPGQGEKYSYEQYF
few NA TRBV4-3 CASSQDNLGGELFF
NA NA TRBV6-6 CASSGPVYEQYF
few TRBD1 TRBV12-3/TRBV12-4 CASSLDRADGYTF
NA NA TRBV7-2 CASLGPAKGNYGYTF
many NA TRBV28 CASSPVGVRWQFF
NA TRBD1 TRBV19 CASSLTGHEQFF
NA NA TRBV6-5 CASSYDRGFNEQYF
many TRBD2 TRBV9 CASSVGAGGTYEQYF
NA NA TRBV2 CASSEQDFPYEQYF
NA NA TRBV5-1 CASSLEGGNPGETQYF
NA NA TRBV9 CASSVVQDTQYF
NA NA TRBV12-3/TRBV12-4 CASSLSSWAGTSTDTQYF
few NA TRBV7-9 CASQGISDQPQHF
NA NA TRBV4-2 CASSQGAGLQETQYF
NA TRBD1 TRBV5-6 CASSFKGARQPQHF
NA NA TRBV28 CAGGYTGELFF
NA TRBD2 TRBV6-5 CASSSLAGAYEQYF
once NA TRBV27 CASSLLRGSDEQFF
NA NA TRBV28 CASRGEGTGEAFF
NA TRBD2 TRBV7-2 CASSISGTSGIAYEQYF
few NA TRBV12-3/TRBV12-4 CASSLSRFVVQPQHF
NA NA TRBV11-2 CASSTLHPEAFF
few TRBD2 TRBV19 CASIRGGEYNEQFF
NA NA TRBV5-6 CASSFGGRGKNTEAFF
NA TRBD1 TRBV6-5 CASSRPGQGYTEAFF
NA NA TRBV7-2 CASSLDAPGQESDTQYF
NA NA TRBV20-1 CSATSVTEGVWGNTIYF
NA TRBD1 TRBV7-2 CASSFGQGGTPLHF
many NA TRBV7-9 CASSLASGLQETQYF
NA TRBD2 TRBV4-1 CASSQDWRGSYEQYF